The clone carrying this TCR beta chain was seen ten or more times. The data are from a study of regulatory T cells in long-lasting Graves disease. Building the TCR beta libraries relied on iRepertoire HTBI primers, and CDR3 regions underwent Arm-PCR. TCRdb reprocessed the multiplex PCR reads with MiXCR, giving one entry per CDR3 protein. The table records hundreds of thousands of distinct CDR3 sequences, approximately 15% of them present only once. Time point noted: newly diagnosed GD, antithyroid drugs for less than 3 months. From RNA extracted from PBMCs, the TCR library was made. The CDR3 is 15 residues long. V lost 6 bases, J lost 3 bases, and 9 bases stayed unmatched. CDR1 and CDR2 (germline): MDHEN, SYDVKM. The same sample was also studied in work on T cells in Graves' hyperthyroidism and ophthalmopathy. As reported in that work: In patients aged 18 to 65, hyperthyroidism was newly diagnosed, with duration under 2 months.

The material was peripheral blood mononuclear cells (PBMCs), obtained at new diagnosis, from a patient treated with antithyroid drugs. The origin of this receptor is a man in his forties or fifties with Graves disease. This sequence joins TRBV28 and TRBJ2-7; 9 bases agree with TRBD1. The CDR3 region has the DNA TGTGCCAGCAGCGGAGCCGGGACAGGGCACTACGAGCAGTACTTC. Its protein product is CASSGAGTGHYEQYF.